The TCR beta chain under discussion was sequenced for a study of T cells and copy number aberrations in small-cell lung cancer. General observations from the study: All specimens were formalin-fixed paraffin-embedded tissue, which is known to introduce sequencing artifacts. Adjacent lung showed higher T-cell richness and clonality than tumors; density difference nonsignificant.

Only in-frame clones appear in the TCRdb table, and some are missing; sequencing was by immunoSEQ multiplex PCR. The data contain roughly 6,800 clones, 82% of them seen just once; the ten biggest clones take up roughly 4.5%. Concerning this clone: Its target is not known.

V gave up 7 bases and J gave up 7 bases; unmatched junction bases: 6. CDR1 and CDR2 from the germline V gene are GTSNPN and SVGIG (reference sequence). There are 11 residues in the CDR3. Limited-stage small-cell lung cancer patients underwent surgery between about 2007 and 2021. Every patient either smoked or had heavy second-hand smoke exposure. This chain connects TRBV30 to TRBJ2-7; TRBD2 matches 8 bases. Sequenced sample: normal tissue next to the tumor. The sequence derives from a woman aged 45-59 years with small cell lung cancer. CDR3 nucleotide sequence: TGTGCCTCCACCGGGGGGGTTGAGCAGTACTTC. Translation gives CASTGGVEQYF.